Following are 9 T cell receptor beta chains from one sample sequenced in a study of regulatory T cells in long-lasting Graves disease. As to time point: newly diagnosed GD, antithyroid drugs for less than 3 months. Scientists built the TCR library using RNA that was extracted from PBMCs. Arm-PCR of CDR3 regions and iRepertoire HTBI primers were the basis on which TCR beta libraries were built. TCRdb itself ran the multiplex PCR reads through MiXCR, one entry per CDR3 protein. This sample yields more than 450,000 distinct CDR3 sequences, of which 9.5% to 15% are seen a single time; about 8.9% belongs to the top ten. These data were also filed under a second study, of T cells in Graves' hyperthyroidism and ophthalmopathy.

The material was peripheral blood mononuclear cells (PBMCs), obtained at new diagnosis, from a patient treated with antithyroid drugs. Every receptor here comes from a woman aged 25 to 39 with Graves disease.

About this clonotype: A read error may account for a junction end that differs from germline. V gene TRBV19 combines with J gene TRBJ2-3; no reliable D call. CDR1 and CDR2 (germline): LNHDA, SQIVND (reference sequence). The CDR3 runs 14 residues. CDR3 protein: CASKSGPATDMQYF. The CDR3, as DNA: TGTGCCAGTAAGTCCGGGCCCGCAACAGATATGCAGTATTTT.

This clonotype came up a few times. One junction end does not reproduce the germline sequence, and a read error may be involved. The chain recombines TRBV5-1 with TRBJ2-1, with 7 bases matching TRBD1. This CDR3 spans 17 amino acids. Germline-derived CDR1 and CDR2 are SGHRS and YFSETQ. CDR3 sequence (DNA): TGCGCCAGCAGCTTGGCCCTGGGGACAGCCGAATACAATGAGCAGCTCTTC. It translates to CASSLALGTAEYNEQLF.

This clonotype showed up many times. The CDR3 here is CASSVDGTGVTGQYF. The CDR3 DNA follows: TGTGCCAGCAGCGTAGATGGGACAGGGGTTACGGGGCAGTACTTC. This sequence joins TRBV9 and TRBJ2-7; 10 bases map to TRBD1. The J segment lost 9 bases and the V segment lost 0 bases, leaving 9 bases of the junction unmatched. This CDR3 is built from 15 residues. Looked up from germline, CDR1 is SGDLS and CDR2 is YYNGEE. The full variable domain, completed using reference TRBV9 and TRBJ2-7, is DSGVTQTPKHLITATGQRVTLRCSPRSGDLSVYWYQQSLDQGLQFLIQYYNGEERAKGNILERFSAQQFPDLHSELNLSSLELGDSALYFCASSVDGTGVTGQYFGPGTRLTVT.

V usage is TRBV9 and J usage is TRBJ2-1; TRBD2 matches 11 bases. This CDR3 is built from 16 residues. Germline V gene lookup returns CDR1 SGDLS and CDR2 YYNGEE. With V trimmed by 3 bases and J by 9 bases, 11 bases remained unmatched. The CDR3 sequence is CASSAMTSGNNPEQFF. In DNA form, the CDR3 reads TGTGCCAGCAGCGCAATGACTAGCGGGAATAATCCTGAGCAGTTCTTC.

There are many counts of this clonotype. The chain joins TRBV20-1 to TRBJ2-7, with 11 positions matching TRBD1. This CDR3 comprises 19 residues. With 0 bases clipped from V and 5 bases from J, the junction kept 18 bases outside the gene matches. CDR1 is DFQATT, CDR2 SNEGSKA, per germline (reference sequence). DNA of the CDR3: TGCAGTGCTAGAGATGTGATGAGGGGGACAGGGGGGAAAGCGGACGAGCAGTACTTC. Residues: CSARDVMRGTGGKADEQYF.

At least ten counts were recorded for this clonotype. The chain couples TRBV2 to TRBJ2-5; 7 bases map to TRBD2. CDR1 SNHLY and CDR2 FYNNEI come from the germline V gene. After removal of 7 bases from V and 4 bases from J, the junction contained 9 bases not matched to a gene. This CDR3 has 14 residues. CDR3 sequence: CASIAGEVGETQYF. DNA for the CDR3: TGTGCCAGCATTGCGGGGGAGGTCGGAGAGACCCAGTACTTC.

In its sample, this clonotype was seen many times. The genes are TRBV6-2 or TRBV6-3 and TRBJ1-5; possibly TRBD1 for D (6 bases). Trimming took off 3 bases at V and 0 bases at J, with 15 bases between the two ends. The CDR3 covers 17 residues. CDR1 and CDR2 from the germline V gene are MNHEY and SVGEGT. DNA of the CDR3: TGTGCCAGCAGTTATAAAGGGACACCATATAGCAATCAGCCCCAGCATTTT. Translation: CASSYKGTPYSNQPQHF.

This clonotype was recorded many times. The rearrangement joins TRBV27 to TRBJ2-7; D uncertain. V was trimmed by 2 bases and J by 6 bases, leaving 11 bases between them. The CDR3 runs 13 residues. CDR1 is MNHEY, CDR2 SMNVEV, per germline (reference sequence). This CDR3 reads CASSLGPRVEQYF. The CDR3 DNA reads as TGTGCCAGCAGTTTAGGGCCTAGGGTCGAGCAGTACTTC.

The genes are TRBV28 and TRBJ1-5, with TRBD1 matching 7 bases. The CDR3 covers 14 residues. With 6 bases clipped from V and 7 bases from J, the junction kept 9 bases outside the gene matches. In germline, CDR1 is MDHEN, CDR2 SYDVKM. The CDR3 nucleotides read TGTGCCAGCAGATCCGGGACAGCTATGCAGCCCCAGCATTTT. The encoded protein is CASRSGTAMQPQHF.